The next 17 T cell receptor beta chains were all read from a single sample in a study of shared clonotypes between healthy human individuals. It was CD45RO-negative cells, positively selected for CCR7, that made up naive CD8 cells, with terminally differentiated effector memory CD45RA+ cells excluded. TCRdb's copy holds only in-frame clones and misses some; the assay was immunoSEQ multiplex PCR. The table lists roughly 2 million clones, approximately 94% of them singletons. The specimen sequenced was naive CD8+ T cells sorted from blood. The receptors originated from a man between 18 and 29 years old in good health.

In this sample, this clone turned up once. J is TRBJ2-1 and V is TRBV5-1; D ambiguous. The CDR3 loop spans 17 amino acids. V was pared by 3 bases and J by 2 bases, with 18 bases between. Germline V gene sequence: CDR1 SGHRS, CDR2 YFSETQ. CDR3 sequence (DNA): TGCGCCAGCAGCTCCATTTCCCCCCAGCGAACCTACAATGAGCAGTTCTTC. It specifies CASSSISPQRTYNEQFF. Combining the CDR3 with reference TRBV5-1 and TRBJ2-1 gives the whole variable domain KAGVTQTPRYLIKTRGQQVTLSCSPISGHRSVSWYQQTPGQGLQFLFEYFSETQRNKGNFPGRFSGRQFSNSRSEMNVSTLELGDSALYLCASSSISPQRTYNEQFFGPGTRLTVL.

The chain employs TRBV18 and TRBJ2-3; perhaps TRBD2 as D (6 bases). Germline assignment: CDR1 KGHSH and CDR2 LQKENI. V lost 2 bases and J 4 bases, leaving 19 bases between the germline ends. This CDR3 spans 17 amino acids. The CDR3 protein is CASSPRSLASAPDTQYF. The DNA of the CDR3 is TGTGCCAGCTCACCAAGGAGTCTCGCTAGCGCGCCAGATACGCAGTATTTT.

The rearrangement uses TRBV28 and TRBJ1-2; possible D gene TRBD1, 5 bases. Germline CDR1 reads MDHEN; CDR2 reads SYDVKM. This CDR3 is 14 amino acids long. Trimming removed 6 bases at V and 8 bases at J, with 19 bases between. The CDR3 DNA reads as TGTGCCAGCAGCCCCGTGGGGGGGGGTGGCGGCTACACCTTC. Its protein is CASSPVGGGGGYTF.

Note on this clone: The same CDR3 can be traced to other DNA sequences in this sample. J is TRBJ2-7 and V is TRBV4-1; D remains ambiguous. Trimming removed 1 base at V and 0 bases at J, with 7 bases between. This CDR3 is built from 14 residues. Germline CDR1 reads MGHRA; CDR2 reads YSYEKL. CDR3 in DNA: TGCGCCAGCAGCCAAGGTCGCTTCTCCTACGAGCAGTACTTC. It codes for CASSQGRFSYEQYF.

The genes are TRBV4-1 and TRBJ2-1; D remains unclear. CDR3 length: 13 residues. From germline, CDR1 is MGHRA and CDR2 YSYEKL. Trimming removed 3 bases at V and 4 bases at J, with 7 bases between. CDR3 nucleotide sequence: TGCGCCAGCAGCCAGGCCAATTACAATGAGCAGTTCTTC. Its translation: CASSQANYNEQFF.

V usage is TRBV5-4 and J usage is TRBJ2-7; the match to TRBD1 covers 8 bases. This CDR3 comprises 15 residues. V was clipped by 4 bases and J by 3 bases; unmatched bases: 9. In germline, CDR1 is SGHNT, CDR2 YYREEE (reference sequence). The CDR3 DNA follows: TGTGCCAGCAGCAGCGCGGGACAGGCTAGCTACGAGCAGTACTTC. The encoded protein is CASSSAGQASYEQYF.

The genes are TRBV6-1 and TRBJ2-7; tentatively, D is TRBD2 (5 bases). This CDR3 is built from 15 residues. Germline V gene lookup returns CDR1 MNHNS and CDR2 SASEGT. The V end was cut by 2 bases, the J end by 2 bases, with 13 bases between. Here the CDR3 reads CASSEWVPGTYEQYF. In nucleotides, the CDR3 is TGTGCCAGCAGTGAATGGGTGCCGGGAACCTACGAGCAGTACTTC.

The rearrangement joins TRBV19 to TRBJ1-2, with D hard to call. The CDR3 covers 19 residues. CDR1 and CDR2 from the germline V gene are LNHDA and SQIVND (reference sequence). Trimming pared 6 bases from V and 4 bases from J, leaving 30 bases between. The CDR3 DNA sequence: TGTGCCAGTAGAGCGGGCTACTTAATTAAATCCACTTTTATCTATGGCTACACCTTC. It encodes CASRAGYLIKSTFIYGYTF.

CDR3 sequence (DNA): TGTGCCACCAGCAGGAGTCTAGCGACGTCGGTGGAGACCCAGTACTTC. It codes for CATSRSLATSVETQYF. The V gene is TRBV15, the J gene TRBJ2-5, with D perhaps TRBD2 (6 bases). Trimming pared 3 bases from V and 5 bases from J, leaving 19 bases between. This CDR3 comprises 16 residues. CDR1 is LNHNV and CDR2 is YYDKDF in the germline V gene (reference sequence).

CDR3 nucleotides: TGTGCCAGCAGTTTATATATGTACACTGAAGCTTTCTTT. Its protein is CASSLYMYTEAFF. The chain is built from TRBV28 and TRBJ1-1; D is undetermined. Germline values: CDR1 MDHEN, CDR2 SYDVKM. Trimming took 1 base from V and 3 from J, leaving 6 bases between them. The CDR3 has 13 residues.

V gene TRBV15 combines with J gene TRBJ2-7; D may be TRBD1 (5 bases). The length of the CDR3 is 14 residues. The germline V gene encodes CDR1 LNHNV and CDR2 YYDKDF (reference sequence). Trimming stripped 6 bases from V and 0 bases from J, with 12 bases between. This CDR3 is CATSPTTDSYEQYF. For the CDR3, the DNA is TGTGCCACCAGTCCTACGACAGACTCCTACGAGCAGTACTTC.

This chain uses TRBV25-1 with TRBJ2-5; 7 bases align to TRBD2. The V gene's germline CDR1 is MGHDK and CDR2 SYGVNS. CDR3 length: 13 amino acids. V trimming: 8 bases; J trimming: 4 bases; junction bases outside the gene matches: 7. The CDR3 is CASAWGEGETQYF. The CDR3 region has the DNA TGTGCCAGCGCATGGGGGGAGGGAGAGACCCAGTACTTC.

This clone has more than one count but fewer than ten. The chain employs TRBV6-1 and TRBJ1-6, with D unclear. CDR3 length equals 12 residues. The germline V gene encodes CDR1 MNHNS and CDR2 SASEGT. Trimming cost V 1 base and J 12 bases, with 7 bases left between them. The CDR3 DNA follows: TGTGCCAGCAGTGAAGACGGAAAACCCCTCCACTTT. This encodes CASSEDGKPLHF.

The chain couples TRBV5-1 to TRBJ1-4; D is undetermined. V was trimmed by 3 bases and J by 8 bases, leaving 11 bases between them. The CDR3 consists of 13 residues. Germline assignment: CDR1 SGHRS and CDR2 YFSETQ. CDR3 region: CASSWESEEKLFF. The CDR3 DNA is TGCGCCAGCAGCTGGGAAAGTGAAGAAAAACTGTTTTTT.

The chain joins TRBV9 to TRBJ1-3; 10 bases fit TRBD1. The germline gives CDR1 SGDLS, CDR2 YYNGEE. The J segment lost 4 bases and the V segment lost 3 bases, leaving 7 bases of the junction unmatched. The CDR3 is 16 residues long. CDR3 DNA: TGTGCCAGCAGCGAGACAGGGGGCGCCTCGGGAAACACCATATATTTT. Translating gives CASSETGGASGNTIYF.

The V and J genes are TRBV19 and TRBJ2-7; tentatively, D is TRBD1 (5 bases). The CDR3 consists of 15 residues. V lost 3 bases, J lost 0 bases, and 12 bases lay in between. In germline, CDR1 is LNHDA, CDR2 SQIVND (reference sequence). The CDR3 DNA is TGTGCCAGTAGTATGGTGCAGGGTACCTCCTACGAGCAGTACTTC. Protein product: CASSMVQGTSYEQYF.

This rearrangement joins TRBV7-8 to TRBJ2-1; TRBD1 or TRBD2 may be the D gene (5 bases each). Germline V CDR1 and CDR2: SGHVS, FQNEAQ. Trimming cost V 1 base and J 2 bases, with 15 bases left between them. The CDR3 is 17 amino acids. As DNA, the CDR3 is TGTGCCAGCAGCTTAGATGAATACGGGGCGGCCTACAATGAGCAGTTCTTC. Translation gives CASSLDEYGAAYNEQFF.